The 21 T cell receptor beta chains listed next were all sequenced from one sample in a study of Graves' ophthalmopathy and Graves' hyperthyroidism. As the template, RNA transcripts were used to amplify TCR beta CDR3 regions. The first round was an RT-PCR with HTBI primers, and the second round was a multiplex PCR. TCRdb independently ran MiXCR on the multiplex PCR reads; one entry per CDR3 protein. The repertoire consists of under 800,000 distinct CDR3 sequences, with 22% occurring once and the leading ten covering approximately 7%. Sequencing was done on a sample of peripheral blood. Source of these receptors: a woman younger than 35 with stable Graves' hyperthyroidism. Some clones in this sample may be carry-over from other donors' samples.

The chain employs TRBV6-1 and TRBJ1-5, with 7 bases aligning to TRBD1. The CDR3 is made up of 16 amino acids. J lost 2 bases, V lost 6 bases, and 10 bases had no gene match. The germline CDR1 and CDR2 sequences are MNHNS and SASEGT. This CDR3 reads CASSRDSGRGNQPQHF. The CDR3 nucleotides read TGTGCCAGCAGCCGGGACAGTGGAAGGGGCAATCAGCCCCAGCATTTT.

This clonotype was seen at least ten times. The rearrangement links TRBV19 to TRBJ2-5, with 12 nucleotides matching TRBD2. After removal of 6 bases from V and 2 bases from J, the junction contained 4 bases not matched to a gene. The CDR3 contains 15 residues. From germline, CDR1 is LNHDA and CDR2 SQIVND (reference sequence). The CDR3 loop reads CASSRTSGDQETQYF. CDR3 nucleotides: TGTGCCAGTAGCCGGACTAGCGGGGATCAAGAGACCCAGTACTTC.

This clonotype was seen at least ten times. This CDR3 is CSARFGLSGGEQYF. The CDR3 DNA is TGCAGTGCTAGATTTGGGCTCTCCGGGGGGGAGCAGTACTTC. This rearrangement joins TRBV20-1 to TRBJ2-7, with TRBD2 matching 7 bases. CDR1 and CDR2 from the germline V gene are DFQATT and SNEGSKA (reference sequence). Losses at the gene ends were 2 bases for V and 7 bases for J; bases not matched to a gene: 11. This CDR3 has 14 residues.

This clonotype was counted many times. CDR3 nucleotide sequence: TGCAGTGCCATCCGGGACAGGGGCTACGAGCAGTACTTC. Translating it yields CSAIRDRGYEQYF. The chain joins TRBV20-1 to TRBJ2-7; 10 positions match TRBD1. V lost 6 bases to trimming and J lost 3 bases; unmatched junction nucleotides: 5. The CDR3 has 13 amino acids. Looked up from germline, CDR1 is DFQATT and CDR2 is SNEGSKA (reference sequence).

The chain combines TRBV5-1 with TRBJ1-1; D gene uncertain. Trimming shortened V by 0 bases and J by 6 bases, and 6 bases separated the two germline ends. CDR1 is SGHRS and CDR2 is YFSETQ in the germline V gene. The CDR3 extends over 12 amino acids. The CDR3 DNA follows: TGCGCCAGCAGCTTGGACCTCTCTGAAGCTTTCTTT. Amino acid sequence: CASSLDLSEAFF.

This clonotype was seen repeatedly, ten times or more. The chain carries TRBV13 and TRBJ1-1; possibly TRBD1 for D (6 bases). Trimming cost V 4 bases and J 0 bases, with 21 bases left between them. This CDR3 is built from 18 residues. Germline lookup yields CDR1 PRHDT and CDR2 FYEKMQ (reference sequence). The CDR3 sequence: CASSSTLRQAPMNTEAFF. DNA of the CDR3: TGTGCCAGCAGCTCGACCCTCCGACAGGCGCCCATGAACACTGAAGCTTTCTTT.

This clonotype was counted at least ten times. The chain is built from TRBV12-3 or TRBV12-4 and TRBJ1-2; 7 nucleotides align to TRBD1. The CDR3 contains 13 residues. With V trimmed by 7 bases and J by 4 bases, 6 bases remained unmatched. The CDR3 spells CASTPGGGYGYTF. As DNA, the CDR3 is TGTGCCAGCACCCCAGGGGGGGGCTATGGCTACACCTTC.

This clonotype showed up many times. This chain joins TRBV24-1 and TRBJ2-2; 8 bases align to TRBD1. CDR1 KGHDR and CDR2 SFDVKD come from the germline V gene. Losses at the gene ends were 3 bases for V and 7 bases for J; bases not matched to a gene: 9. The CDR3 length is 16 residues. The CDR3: CATSDRTGFVRGELFF. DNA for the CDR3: TGTGCCACCAGTGATCGGACAGGGTTTGTACGCGGGGAGCTGTTTTTT.

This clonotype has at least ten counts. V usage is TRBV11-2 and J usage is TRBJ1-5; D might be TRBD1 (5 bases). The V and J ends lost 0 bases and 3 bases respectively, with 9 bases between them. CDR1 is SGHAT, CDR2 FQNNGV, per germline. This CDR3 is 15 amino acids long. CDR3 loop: CASSLEGAPNQPQHF. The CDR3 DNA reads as TGTGCCAGCAGCTTAGAAGGGGCGCCCAATCAGCCCCAGCATTTT.

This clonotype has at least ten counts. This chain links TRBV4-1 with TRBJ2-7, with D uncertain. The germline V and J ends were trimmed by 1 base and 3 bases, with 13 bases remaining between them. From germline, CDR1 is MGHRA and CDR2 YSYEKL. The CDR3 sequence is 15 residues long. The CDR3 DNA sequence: TGCGCCAGCAGCCAAGCAACCGCAGGAATCTACGAGCAGTACTTC. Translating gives CASSQATAGIYEQYF.

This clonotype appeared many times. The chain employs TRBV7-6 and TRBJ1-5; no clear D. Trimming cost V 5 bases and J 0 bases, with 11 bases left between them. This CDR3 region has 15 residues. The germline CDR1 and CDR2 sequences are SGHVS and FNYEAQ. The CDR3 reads CASSPREASNQPQHF. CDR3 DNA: TGTGCCAGCAGCCCCCGGGAAGCTAGCAATCAGCCCCAGCATTTT.

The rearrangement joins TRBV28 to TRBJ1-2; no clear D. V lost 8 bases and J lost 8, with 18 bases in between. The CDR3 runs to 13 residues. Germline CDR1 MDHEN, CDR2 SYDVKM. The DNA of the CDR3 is TGTGCCAGCCTGGGGAGCCAACGGGAAGGCTACACCTTC. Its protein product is CASLGSQREGYTF.

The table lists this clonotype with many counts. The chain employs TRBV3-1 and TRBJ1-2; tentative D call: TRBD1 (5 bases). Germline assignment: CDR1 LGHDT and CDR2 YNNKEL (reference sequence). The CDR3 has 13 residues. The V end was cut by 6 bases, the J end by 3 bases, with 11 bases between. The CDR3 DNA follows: TGTGCCAGCAGGCTGGACACCGACTATGGCTACACCTTC. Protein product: CASRLDTDYGYTF. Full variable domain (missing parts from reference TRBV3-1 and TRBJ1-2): DTAVSQTPKYLVTQMGNDKSIKCEQNLGHDTMYWYKQDSKKFLKIMFSYNNKELIINETVPNRFSPKSPDKAHLNLHINSLELGDSAVYFCASRLDTDYGYTFGSGTRLTVV.

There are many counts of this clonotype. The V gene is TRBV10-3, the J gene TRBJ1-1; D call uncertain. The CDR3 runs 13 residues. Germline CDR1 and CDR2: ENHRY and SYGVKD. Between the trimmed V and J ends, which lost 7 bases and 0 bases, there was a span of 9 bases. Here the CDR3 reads CAITQLMNTEAFF. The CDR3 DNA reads TGTGCCATCACGCAGCTAATGAACACTGAAGCTTTCTTT.

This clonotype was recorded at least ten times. The CDR3 sequence is CASCATGTGSYEQYF. CDR3 sequence (DNA): TGTGCCAGCTGCGCCACCGGGACAGGGTCCTACGAGCAGTACTTC. This chain uses TRBV6-5 with TRBJ2-7, with TRBD1 matching over 9 bases. Germline V lookup: CDR1 MNHEY, CDR2 SVGAGI. The CDR3 totals 15 residues. After removal of 8 bases from V and 1 base from J, the junction contained 9 bases not matched to a gene.

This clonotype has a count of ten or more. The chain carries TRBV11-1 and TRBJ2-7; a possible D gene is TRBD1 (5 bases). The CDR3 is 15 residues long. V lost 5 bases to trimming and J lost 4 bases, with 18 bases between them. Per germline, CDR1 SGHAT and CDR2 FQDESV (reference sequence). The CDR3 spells CASSAGHLVKYEQYF. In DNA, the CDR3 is TGTGCCAGCAGCGCCGGACACCTGGTTAAGTACGAGCAGTACTTC.

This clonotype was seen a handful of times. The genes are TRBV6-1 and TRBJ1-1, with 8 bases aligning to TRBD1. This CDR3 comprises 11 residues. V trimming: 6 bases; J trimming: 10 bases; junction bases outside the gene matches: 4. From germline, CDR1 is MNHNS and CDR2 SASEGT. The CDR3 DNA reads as TGTGCCAGCAGGATGGACAGGGTAGCTTTCTTT. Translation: CASRMDRVAFF.

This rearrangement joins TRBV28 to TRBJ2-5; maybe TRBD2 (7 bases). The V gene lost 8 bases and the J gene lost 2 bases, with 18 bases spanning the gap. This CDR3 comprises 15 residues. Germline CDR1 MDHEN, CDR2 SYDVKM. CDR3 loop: CASLNGGGGQETQYF. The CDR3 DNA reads TGTGCCAGCCTGAATGGGGGAGGGGGGCAAGAGACCCAGTACTTC.

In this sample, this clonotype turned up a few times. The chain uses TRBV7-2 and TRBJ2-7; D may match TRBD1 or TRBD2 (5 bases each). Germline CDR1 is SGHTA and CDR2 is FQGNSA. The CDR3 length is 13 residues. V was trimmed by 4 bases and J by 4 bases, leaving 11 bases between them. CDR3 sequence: CASSSVGTYEQYF. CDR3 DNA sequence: TGTGCCAGCAGCTCGGTGGGGACGTACGAGCAGTACTTC. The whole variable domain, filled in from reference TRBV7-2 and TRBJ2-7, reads GAGVSQSPSNKVTEKGKDVELRCDPISGHTALYWYRQSLGQGLEFLIYFQGNSAPDKSGLPSDRFSAERTGGSVSTLTIQRTQQEDSAVYLCASSSVGTYEQYFGPGTRLTVT.

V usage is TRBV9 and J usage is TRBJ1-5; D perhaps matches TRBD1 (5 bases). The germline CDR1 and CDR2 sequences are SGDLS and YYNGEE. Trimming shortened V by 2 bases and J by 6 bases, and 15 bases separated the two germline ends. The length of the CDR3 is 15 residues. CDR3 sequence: CASSVESGGGQPQHF. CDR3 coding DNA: TGTGCCAGCAGCGTTGAGAGCGGGGGGGGTCAGCCCCAGCATTTT.

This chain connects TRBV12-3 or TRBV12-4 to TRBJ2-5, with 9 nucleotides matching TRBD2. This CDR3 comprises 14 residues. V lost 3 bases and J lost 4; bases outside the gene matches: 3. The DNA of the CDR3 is TGTGCCAGCAGTTTTCAACTAGCGGGAGAGACCCAGTACTTC. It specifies CASSFQLAGETQYF.